Listed below are T cell receptor beta chains from one sample, sequenced in a study of vaccination and CD4 T cells after COVID-19. These receptors have no known antigen. MiXCR, run by TCRdb on the PCR reads, gives a single entry per CDR3 protein. The sample holds fewer than 4,000 distinct CDR3 sequences, roughly 80% seen once. The specimen was CD4+ T cells from blood, cultured in vitro. The receptors derive from a human donor who had recovered from COVID-19. CDR3s include the opening cysteine and the closing phenylalanine or tryptophan. D genes are given only for firm matches. Size is stated for part of the rows, as once, few or many counts, or as a class when the clone is expanded.

>NA|NA|TRBV2|TRBJ1-1
TGTGCCAGCAGTGAACATATGAACACTGAAGCTTTCTTT
CASSEHMNTEAFF
>TRBD1|NA|TRBV29-1|TRBJ1-2
TGCAGCGTTGATGCCTCCCGTGGGGACAGGCTCTATGGCTACACCTTC
CSVDASRGDRLYGYTF
>TRBD1|NA|TRBV20-1|TRBJ1-5
TGCAGTGTCTCGACAGGGACGAGTAGCAATCAGCCCCAGCATTTT
CSVSTGTSSNQPQHF
>NA|NA|TRBV6-2/TRBV6-3|TRBJ1-5
TGTGCCAGCAGCCCTATGGGGATCGGCAATCAGCCCCAGCATTTT
CASSPMGIGNQPQHF
>NA|large|TRBV19|TRBJ2-7
TGTGCCAGTGGAGAAGTCTACGAGCAGTACTTC
CASGEVYEQYF
>TRBD2|NA|TRBV24-1|TRBJ2-2
TGTGCCACCAGTGATTTAAGGGGAGGGAGAGGGGACACCGGGGAGCTGTTTTTT
CATSDLRGGRGDTGELFF
>NA|NA|TRBV7-2|TRBJ1-6
TGCACCAGCAGCCCTTCGACAGCCTATAATTCACCCCTCCACTTT
CTSSPSTAYNSPLHF
>NA|NA|TRBV28|TRBJ2-5
TGTGCCAGCAGTTCAAGGAACCGGGATAGGGATACCCAGTACTTC
CASSSRNRDRDTQYF
>NA|large|TRBV28|TRBJ1-5
TGTGCCAGCAGTTTTGGGAATAGGGGCAATCAGCCCCAGCATTTT
CASSFGNRGNQPQHF
>NA|NA|TRBV7-3|TRBJ1-1
TGTGCCAGCAGCTTATTAGGTCCTGAAGCTTTCTTT
CASSLLGPEAFF
>TRBD1|NA|TRBV2|TRBJ1-6
TGTGCCAGCAGTGGGACAGGGGGAACCATCTCGAGTTCACCCCTCCACTTT
CASSGTGGTISSSPLHF
>NA|few|TRBV5-5|TRBJ2-7
TGTGCCAGCAGTCGGGCGGTCGGGGTCTCCTACGAGCAGTACTTC
CASSRAVGVSYEQYF
>NA|NA|TRBV6-2/TRBV6-3|TRBJ1-5
TGTGCCAGTAACCGACGGACTAATCAGCCCCAGCATTTT
CASNRRTNQPQHF
>NA|once|TRBV6-1|TRBJ2-2
TGTGCCAGCAGTGAAAGCTCAACCGACACCGGGGAGCTGTTTTTT
CASSESSTDTGELFF
>NA|NA|TRBV20-1|TRBJ1-1
TGCAGTGCTAGAGTCGACATCGAGATAGAAGCTTTCTTT
CSARVDIEIEAFF
>NA|NA|TRBV6-1|TRBJ1-2
TGTGCCAGCAGGACGAGTTCCCTTGGCTACACCTTC
CASRTSSLGYTF
>NA|NA|TRBV20-1|TRBJ2-5
TGCAGTGCTAGGGCGGGCCAAGAGACCCAGTACTTC
CSARAGQETQYF
>NA|NA|TRBV2|TRBJ2-3
TGTGCCAGCAGCCCCATGTCAGATACGCAGTATTTT
CASSPMSDTQYF
>NA|NA|TRBV7-2|TRBJ1-2
TGTGCCAGCAGCTTTGTAGGGTCGGGGGATGGCTACACCTTC
CASSFVGSGDGYTF
>TRBD1|NA|TRBV5-4|TRBJ1-1
TGTGCCAGCACAATGGCAGGGGGGATGAACACTGAAGCTTTCTTT
CASTMAGGMNTEAFF
>NA|NA|TRBV6-1|TRBJ2-2
TGTGCCAGCACACGGGGGACTTCGAACACCGGGGAGCTGTTTTTT
CASTRGTSNTGELFF
>TRBD1|NA|TRBV7-2|TRBJ1-5
TGTGCCAGCAGCACGATAGGGACAGTTAATCAGCCCCAGCATTTT
CASSTIGTVNQPQHF
>TRBD1|NA|TRBV19|TRBJ2-7
TGTGCCAGTAGTATTGGGACAGGACCCTACGAGCAGTACTTC
CASSIGTGPYEQYF
>NA|NA|TRBV14|TRBJ1-2
TGTGCCAGCAGCCCTACAGGCACGTATGGCTACACCTTC
CASSPTGTYGYTF
>TRBD2|NA|TRBV7-2|TRBJ2-3
TGTGCCAGCATCTTTAGCGGGGGGGATGCAGATACGCAGTATTTT
CASIFSGGDADTQYF
>NA|large|TRBV24-1|TRBJ1-5
TGTGCCACCAGTGACCCCCGGGCAGACTATAGCAATCAGCCCCAGCATTTT
CATSDPRADYSNQPQHF
>TRBD1|few|TRBV30|TRBJ1-2
TGTGCCTGGAGGGGCGGTCAGGGACAGAGAATAGCTAACTATGGCTACACCTTC
CAWRGGQGQRIANYGYTF
>NA|NA|TRBV2|TRBJ1-6
TGTGCCAGCATTCTACCGGGACGTCTTAATTCACCCCTCCACTTT
CASILPGRLNSPLHF
>TRBD1|NA|TRBV11-2|TRBJ1-1
TGTGCCAGCAGCCCATGGACAGGGGGTAGCACTGAAGCTTTCTTT
CASSPWTGGSTEAFF
>TRBD2|NA|TRBV5-3|TRBJ2-3
TGTGCCAGAAGAAAGGAGATTCTAGCGGGGGGGGGCACAGATACGCAGTATTTT
CARRKEILAGGGTDTQYF
>NA|NA|TRBV7-9|TRBJ1-2
TGTGCCAGCAGCTTAGTATTCGGGACCCGGGGTGATGGCTACACCTTC
CASSLVFGTRGDGYTF
>NA|NA|TRBV27|TRBJ2-5
TGTGCCAGCAGTTTGGCGACGGGCCCGACAATTCGTACCCAGTACTTC
CASSLATGPTIRTQYF
>TRBD2|NA|TRBV7-3|TRBJ2-2
TGTGCCAGCAGCCTCCGGGGGGGGCAGACCGGGGAGCTGTTTTTT
CASSLRGGQTGELFF
>NA|NA|TRBV7-2|TRBJ1-3
TGTGCCAGCAGCTTAGCGGGACGGTTCTCTGGAAACACCATATATTTT
CASSLAGRFSGNTIYF
>NA|NA|TRBV7-8|TRBJ1-3
TGTGCCAGCAGCCCACCGGGGCCTATATCTGGAAACACCATATATTTT
CASSPPGPISGNTIYF
>NA|NA|TRBV6-5|TRBJ2-3
TGTGCCAGCAGTTACGGAGCAGCCACAGATACGCAGTATTTT
CASSYGAATDTQYF
>NA|once|TRBV6-1|TRBJ1-1
TGTGCCAGCACCATTAGGACAGCGATCAACACTGAAGCTTTCTTT
CASTIRTAINTEAFF
>TRBD1|NA|TRBV5-4|TRBJ1-1
TGTGCCAGCAGCTTTGGGCCAGGGGGGAACACTGAAGCTTTCTTT
CASSFGPGGNTEAFF
>NA|once|TRBV29-1|TRBJ2-2
TGCAGCGCCGGGACAAACACCGGGGAGCTGTTTTTT
CSAGTNTGELFF
>NA|NA|TRBV6-4|TRBJ1-2
TGTGCCAGCAGTGACATATCGTCGGGACAACATGGCTACACCTTC
CASSDISSGQHGYTF
>TRBD1|NA|TRBV6-1|TRBJ1-2
TGTGCCAGCAGTGGGACAGGCGATGGCTATGGCTACACCTTC
CASSGTGDGYGYTF
>NA|NA|TRBV7-2|TRBJ1-5
TGTGCCAGCAGCTTAATGGGTCAGCCCCAGCATTTT
CASSLMGQPQHF
>NA|NA|TRBV20-1|TRBJ2-2
TGCAGTGCTAGACAGGAGGGGGGGGCCAGGAACACCGGGGAGCTGTTTTTT
CSARQEGGARNTGELFF
>NA|NA|TRBV20-1|TRBJ1-4
TGCAGTGCTAGGCGCGAGGAAAAACTGTTTTTT
CSARREEKLFF
>TRBD1|once|TRBV7-6|TRBJ1-2
TGTGCCAGCAGCTCCAACCCGACAGGGGACTATGGCTACACCTTC
CASSSNPTGDYGYTF